Listed here are 10 T cell receptor beta chains from one sample, sequenced in a study of blood T cell repertoires in COVID-19. The protocol was immunoSEQ multiplex PCR, while the TCRdb copy is restricted to in-frame clones and leaves out a portion. Of 310,000 or so clones in the sample, approximately 90% were seen once. The sample was peripheral blood. The receptors come from a young man with COVID-19, enrolled during active disease.

The rearrangement links TRBV3-1 (or the pseudogene TRBV3-2) to TRBJ2-7; 14 bases map to TRBD2. CDR1 LGHDT and CDR2 YNNKEL come from the germline V gene (reference sequence). The CDR3 is made up of 15 amino acids. The trim removed 5 bases at V and 6 bases at J, leaving 6 bases unmatched. The CDR3 spells CASSYRLAGGSEQYF. For the CDR3, the DNA is TGTGCCAGCAGCTACCGACTAGCGGGGGGGTCCGAGCAGTACTTC.

Concerning this clone: The same CDR3 arises from other DNA sequences in this sample as well. This chain's CDR3 is CASSDRGNQPQHF. The CDR3 DNA follows: TGTGCCAGCAGTGACAGGGGCAATCAGCCCCAGCATTTT. V and J are TRBV27 and TRBJ1-5, with 7 positions matching TRBD1. The germline CDR1 and CDR2 sequences are MNHEY and SMNVEV (reference sequence). CDR3 size: 13 residues. The ends lost 5 bases at V and 2 bases at J; junction bases unmatched: 0.

The chain couples TRBV24-1 to TRBJ2-1, with 10 nucleotides matching TRBD2. V lost 3 bases to trimming and J lost 3 bases; unmatched junction nucleotides: 7. Germline V gene data show CDR1 as KGHDR and CDR2 as SFDVKD. The CDR3 spans 17 residues. The CDR3 DNA reads TGTGCCACCAGTGATCGGACTAGCGGAGACGACTACAATGAGCAGTTCTTC. Translation: CATSDRTSGDDYNEQFF.

This chain links TRBV5-5 with TRBJ1-2, with D possibly TRBD1 on 5 matching bases. The V gene's germline CDR1 is SGHKS and CDR2 YYEKEE (reference sequence). The CDR3 consists of 14 residues. V was cut by 6 bases and J by 8 bases, with 20 bases left in between. DNA of the CDR3: TGTGCCAGCATACCCGGTGGGGGGTTGTGGGGCTACACCTTC. Protein: CASIPGGGLWGYTF.

V usage is TRBV9 and J usage is TRBJ2-2; D perhaps matches TRBD2 (6 bases). Trimming cost V 3 bases and J 7 bases, with 13 bases left between them. Germline values: CDR1 SGDLS, CDR2 YYNGEE. The CDR3 runs 14 residues. The CDR3 DNA sequence: TGTGCCAGCAGCGCCCCTAGCGATGGCGGGGAGCTGTTTTTT. Encoded protein: CASSAPSDGGELFF.

The chain has TRBV2 and TRBJ1-5, with a possible D match to TRBD1 (5 bases). Germline CDR1 and CDR2: SNHLY and FYNNEI. V shed 6 bases and J shed 0 bases, with 9 bases lying between them. The CDR3 covers 14 residues. CDR3 sequence reads: CASRQAYSNQPQHF. The CDR3 nucleotides are TGTGCCAGCAGACAGGCTTATAGCAATCAGCCCCAGCATTTT.

The rearrangement links TRBV28 to TRBJ2-6; D call uncertain. Germline-derived CDR1 and CDR2 are MDHEN and SYDVKM. Deletions cut 1 base from V and 4 bases from J, with 14 bases between. The CDR3 spans 17 residues. The CDR3 region has the DNA TGTGCCAGCAGTTTATTGGCAGAAACCAACGGGGCCAACGTCCTGACTTTC. This encodes CASSLLAETNGANVLTF.

This chain uses TRBV6-2 or TRBV6-3 with TRBJ1-5, with a weak D call TRBD1 (6 bases). V dropped 6 bases and J dropped 7 bases, with 19 bases sitting between them. Germline CDR1 MNHEY, CDR2 SVGEGT. CDR3 length: 15 residues. This chain's CDR3 is CASSLIQGSRQPQHF. Here the CDR3 DNA reads TGTGCCAGCAGCTTAATACAGGGAAGCCGCCAGCCCCAGCATTTT.

The chain uses TRBV3-1 (or the pseudogene TRBV3-2) and TRBJ2-7, with 10 bases lining up with TRBD1. CDR3 length: 16 residues. The V segment lost 2 bases and the J segment 6 bases; nucleotides outside the gene matches: 10. Per germline, CDR1 LGHDT and CDR2 YNNKEL (reference sequence). The CDR3 here is CASSQRGRDRGSEQYF. In nucleotides, the CDR3 is TGTGCCAGCAGCCAAAGGGGACGGGACAGGGGTTCCGAGCAGTACTTC.

Written as DNA, the CDR3 is TGTGCCATCAGTGAGACTATGGGACAGTTCTATAATTCACCCCTCCACTTT. Its translation: CAISETMGQFYNSPLHF. The chain couples TRBV10-3 to TRBJ1-6; 7 positions agree with TRBD1. The CDR3 has 17 residues. Germline V gene sequence: CDR1 ENHRY, CDR2 SYGVKD. The ends lost 2 bases at V and 3 bases at J; junction bases unmatched: 7.